What follows are 20 T cell receptor beta chains derived from one specimen sequenced in a study of human T cells and chemical hapten exposure. Single cDNA molecules in the library carried unique molecular identifiers attached during preparation. TCRdb itself ran the reads through MiXCR, one entry per CDR3 protein. The data contain around 120,000 distinct CDR3 sequences, less than 10% of them singletons. It was from unfractionated whole blood that total RNA was extracted. Material for sequencing was whole blood. These receptors were taken from a human donor in good health. Some clones in this sample may be carry-over from other donors' samples.

The chain couples TRBV29-1 to TRBJ1-1; 8 bases align to TRBD1. J was trimmed by 0 bases and V by 6 bases; bases with no gene match: 3. This CDR3 has 13 residues. Germline lookup yields CDR1 SQVTM and CDR2 ANQGSEA. The CDR3 is CSVEDRVNTEAFF. The CDR3, as DNA: TGCAGCGTGGAGGACAGGGTGAACACTGAAGCTTTCTTT.

This clonotype showed up many times. CDR3 DNA: TGTGCCAGCAGTTTAGGGAGTGCGAACACCGGGGAGCTGTTTTTT. Translating it yields CASSLGSANTGELFF. This chain uses TRBV6-5 with TRBJ2-2; D might be TRBD2 (5 bases). The CDR3 sequence is 15 residues long. Trimming stripped 4 bases from V and 0 bases from J, with 9 bases between. The germline V gene encodes CDR1 MNHEY and CDR2 SVGAGI.

This chain uses TRBV4-2 with TRBJ2-7; the D is unclear. V lost 5 bases and J 1 base, leaving 6 bases between the germline ends. This CDR3 spans 12 amino acids. CDR1 is LGHNA, CDR2 YNFKEQ, per germline. The CDR3 DNA is TGTGCCAGCAGCGTAACTTCCTACGAGCAGTACTTC. It is translated as CASSVTSYEQYF.

This clonotype showed up many times. The chain is built from TRBV3-1 and TRBJ2-3; D gene uncertain. This CDR3 region has 14 residues. Trimming left V 1 base short and J 6 bases short, with 11 bases between. Germline V gives CDR1 LGHDT, CDR2 YNNKEL (reference sequence). Here the CDR3 reads CASSQADLGDTQYF. The CDR3 nucleotides read TGTGCCAGCAGCCAAGCGGACCTCGGGGATACGCAGTATTTT.

The sample holds a few counts of this clonotype. The chain couples TRBV6-5 to TRBJ2-4; 11 bases fit TRBD1. Trimming took 5 bases from V and 8 from J; bases not matched to a gene: 8. This CDR3 is 15 amino acids long. CDR1 and CDR2 from the germline V gene are MNHEY and SVGAGI. CDR3 residues: CASSRTGGRGDIQYF. CDR3 sequence (DNA): TGTGCCAGCAGTAGGACAGGGGGCCGGGGTGACATTCAGTACTTC.

Comments on this clonotype: The conserved closing phenylalanine or tryptophan is absent in this CDR3, likely reflecting a read error. The V and J genes are TRBV28 and TRBJ1-5; the match to TRBD1 covers 7 bases. The V segment lost 3 bases and the J segment 2 bases; nucleotides outside the gene matches: 4. The CDR3 loop spans 15 amino acids. In germline, CDR1 is MDHEN, CDR2 SYDVKM. The CDR3 DNA follows: TGTGCCAGCAGTTTGTCCGGGACAGGCAATCAGCCCCAGCATTCT. Its translation is CASSLSGTGNQPQHS.

The table lists this clonotype with a few counts. CDR3 in DNA: TGCGCCAGCAGCTTGGTGGGAAGCTCCTACGAGCAGTACTTC. It translates to CASSLVGSSYEQYF. The chain carries TRBV5-1 and TRBJ2-7, with D unclear. The CDR3 is 14 residues long. Trimming removed 0 bases from V and 0 bases from J, with 7 bases in between. Germline CDR1 SGHRS, CDR2 YFSETQ.

In this sample, this clonotype turned up many times. V gene TRBV14 combines with J gene TRBJ2-6, with no clear D. The CDR3 is made up of 17 amino acids. CDR1 SGHDN and CDR2 FVKESK come from the germline V gene. The ends were cut back, 0 bases at V and 0 bases at J, with 9 bases in the middle. The CDR3 DNA is TGTGCCAGCAGCCAAGATCTTGGCTTCTCTGGGGCCAACGTCCTGACTTTC. Its translation is CASSQDLGFSGANVLTF.

A few counts support this clonotype. The chain couples TRBV11-1 to TRBJ1-1, with TRBD1 matching over 10 bases. V gave up 5 bases and J gave up 1 base; unmatched junction bases: 1. This CDR3 is 14 amino acids long. The germline CDR1 and CDR2 sequences are SGHAT and FQDESV (reference sequence). CDR3 residues: CASSRDRGNTEAFF. CDR3 nucleotide sequence: TGTGCCAGCAGCCGGGACAGGGGGAACACTGAAGCTTTCTTT.

This clonotype has ten or more counts. The V and J genes are TRBV6-5 and TRBJ2-7; D not certain. This CDR3 is built from 13 residues. Trimming stripped 2 bases from V and 0 bases from J, with 5 bases between. CDR1 and CDR2 from the germline V gene are MNHEY and SVGAGI. CDR3 nucleotides: TGTGCCAGCAGTTACGACGACTCCTACGAGCAGTACTTC. Its protein is CASSYDDSYEQYF.

V and J are TRBV7-8 and TRBJ2-7; TRBD1 might be the D (5 bases). Trimming cost V 4 bases and J 2 bases, with 12 bases left between them. The CDR3 is 14 residues long. Germline CDR1 SGHVS, CDR2 FQNEAQ. As DNA, the CDR3 is TGTGCCAGCAGCTGGCAAATGGGGCCCTACGAGCAGTACTTC. Translating it yields CASSWQMGPYEQYF.

This clonotype was counted between two and nine times. The chain employs TRBV12-3 or TRBV12-4 and TRBJ2-3; 11 nucleotides agree with TRBD2. V lost 5 bases, J lost 5 bases, and 6 bases stayed unmatched. This CDR3 is built from 15 residues. The CDR3 spells CASSPPLAGEDTQYF. The CDR3 region has the DNA TGTGCCAGCAGTCCCCCACTAGCGGGAGAAGATACGCAGTATTTT.

This clonotype was detected many times. V usage is TRBV29-1 and J usage is TRBJ1-4; D is undetermined. The CDR3 is 12 amino acids. Germline V gives CDR1 SQVTM, CDR2 ANQGSEA. V was clipped by 4 bases and J by 8 bases, with 11 bases between them. CDR3 sequence: CSVVWGGEKLFF. Written as DNA, the CDR3 is TGCAGCGTTGTGTGGGGTGGCGAAAAACTGTTTTTT.

This clonotype was seen at least ten times. The CDR3 loop reads CASSLDGYAGGPYNEQFF. The DNA for the CDR3 is TGTGCCAGCAGCTTAGATGGATATGCGGGAGGCCCCTACAATGAGCAGTTCTTC. V and J are TRBV7-8 and TRBJ2-1; TRBD2 agrees at 8 bases. The trim removed 1 base at V and 2 bases at J, leaving 10 bases unmatched. The CDR3 is 18 residues long. CDR1 is SGHVS and CDR2 is FQNEAQ in the germline V gene.

This clonotype was recorded at least ten times. This chain joins TRBV6-6 and TRBJ1-1; perhaps TRBD1 as D (5 bases). CDR1 MNHNY and CDR2 SVGAGI come from the germline V gene (reference sequence). Trimming removed 11 bases from V and 1 base from J, with 17 bases in between. This CDR3 spans 14 amino acids. This chain's CDR3 is CAHGDRGRNTEAFF. The CDR3 DNA reads TGTGCCCACGGGGATCGGGGGAGGAACACTGAAGCTTTCTTT.

This clonotype was seen a few times. This chain links TRBV29-1 with TRBJ2-7, with unresolved D. Germline lookup yields CDR1 SQVTM and CDR2 ANQGSEA. CDR3 length: 14 amino acids. The V and J ends lost 4 bases and 0 bases respectively, with 13 bases between them. The CDR3 loop reads CSVVDPLLSYEQYF. The CDR3, as DNA: TGCAGCGTTGTTGACCCACTCCTCTCCTACGAGCAGTACTTC.

This clonotype showed up many times. The CDR3 DNA follows: TGTGCCAGCATTGGAAAGACTGAAGCTTTCTTT. Its translation: CASIGKTEAFF. This chain uses TRBV6-5 with TRBJ1-1; D remains unclear. Germline loops: CDR1 MNHEY, CDR2 SVGAGI. CDR3 length equals 11 residues. V gave up 7 bases and J gave up 5 bases, with 8 bases separating them.

This clonotype was seen more than once but under ten times. This rearrangement joins TRBV20-1 to TRBJ2-7; D may be TRBD1 (5 bases). Germline CDR1 is DFQATT and CDR2 is SNEGSKA (reference sequence). V was pared by 3 bases and J by 0 bases, with 12 bases between. This CDR3 has 14 amino acids. The CDR3 DNA follows: TGCAGTGCTAGTCAGCCCCAGGGCTCCTACGAGCAGTACTTC. The encoded protein is CSASQPQGSYEQYF.

This clonotype showed up just a few times. This chain joins TRBV5-1 and TRBJ2-7; possible D gene TRBD1, 6 bases. This CDR3 comprises 14 residues. The V end lost 3 bases, the J end lost 3 bases, and 13 bases lay between the germline ends. CDR1 is SGHRS, CDR2 YFSETQ, per germline. The CDR3 nucleotides read TGCGCCAGCAGCTCCGGTACAGGGATCTACGAGCAGTACTTC. Its protein is CASSSGTGIYEQYF.

The J gene is TRBJ2-5, the V gene TRBV4-1, with a weak D call TRBD2 (6 bases). Trimming removed 1 base at V and 3 bases at J, with 9 bases between. Germline V lookup: CDR1 MGHRA, CDR2 YSYEKL. The length of the CDR3 is 14 residues. CDR3 nucleotides: TGCGCCAGCAGCCAAGGGGACTTCAAAGAGACCCAGTACTTC. Translated, it gives CASSQGDFKETQYF.